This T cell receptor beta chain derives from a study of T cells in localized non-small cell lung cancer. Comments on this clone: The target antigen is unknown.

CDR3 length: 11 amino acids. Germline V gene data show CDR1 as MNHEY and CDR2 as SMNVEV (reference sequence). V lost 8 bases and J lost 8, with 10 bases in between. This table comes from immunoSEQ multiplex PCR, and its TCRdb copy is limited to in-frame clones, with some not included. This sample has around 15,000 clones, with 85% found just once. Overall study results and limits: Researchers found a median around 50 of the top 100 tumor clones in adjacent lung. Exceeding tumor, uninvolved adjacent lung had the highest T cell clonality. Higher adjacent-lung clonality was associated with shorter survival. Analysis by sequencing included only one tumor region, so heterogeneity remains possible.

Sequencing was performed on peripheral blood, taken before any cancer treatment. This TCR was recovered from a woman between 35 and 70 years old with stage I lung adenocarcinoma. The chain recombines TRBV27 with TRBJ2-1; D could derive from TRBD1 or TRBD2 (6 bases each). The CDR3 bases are TGTGCCAGCGAGGGGGGACATGAGCAGTTCTTC. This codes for CASEGGHEQFF.